This TCR beta chain was recovered during a study of T cells after yellow fever vaccination. Study-level points and caveats: The presence of abundant clonotypes contaminating from the bulk population was possible in FACS-sorted repertoires.

TCRdb recomputed calls from the 5' RACE reads with MiXCR, one row per CDR3 protein. The table includes under 600,000 distinct CDR3 sequences, around a fifth detected once. Losses at the gene ends were 5 bases for V and 8 bases for J; bases not matched to a gene: 6. CDR1 and CDR2 (germline): SEHNR, FQNEAQ (reference sequence). The CDR3 extends over 14 amino acids. This clonotype was observed at least ten times. Its antigen is unknown. The chain joins TRBV7-9 to TRBJ1-4; 9 bases match TRBD1. The starting material was PBMCs, obtained 21 days after the first yellow fever vaccination. This TCR was recovered from a man aged 18 to 29 who received the YFV17D yellow fever vaccine. The CDR3 bases are TGTGCCAGCAGCCTCGGGACAGGGAACGAAAAACTGTTTTTT. Protein sequence: CASSLGTGNEKLFF.